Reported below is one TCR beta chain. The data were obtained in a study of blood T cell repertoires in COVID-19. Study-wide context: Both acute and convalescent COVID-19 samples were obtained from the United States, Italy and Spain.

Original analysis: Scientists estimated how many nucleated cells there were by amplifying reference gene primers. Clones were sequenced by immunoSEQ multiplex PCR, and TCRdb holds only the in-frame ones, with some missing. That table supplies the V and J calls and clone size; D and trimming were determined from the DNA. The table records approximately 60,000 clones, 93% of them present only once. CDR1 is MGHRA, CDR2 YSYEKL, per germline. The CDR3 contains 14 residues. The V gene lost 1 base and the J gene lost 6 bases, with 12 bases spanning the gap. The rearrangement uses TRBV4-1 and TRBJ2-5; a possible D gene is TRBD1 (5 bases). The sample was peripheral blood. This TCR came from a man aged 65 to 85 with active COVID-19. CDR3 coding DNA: TGCGCCAGCAGCCAAGGTTCAGGGTGGCAGACCCAGTACTTC. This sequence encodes CASSQGSGWQTQYF.